This record covers a single T cell receptor (beta chain). Its antigen is as yet unknown. These data originate in a study of T cell responses to AZD1222 COVID-19 vaccine. Regarding the study as a whole: Donors in the cohort were predominantly white British and more often female, and clonal diversity was possibly underestimated.

J was trimmed by 6 bases and V by 2 bases; bases with no gene match: 5. CDR1 is LNHDA and CDR2 is SQIVND in the germline V gene (reference sequence). The CDR3 runs 15 residues. This table comes from immunoSEQ multiplex PCR, and its TCRdb copy is limited to in-frame clones, with some not included. The sample records roughly 86,000 clones, about 85% being singletons. This TCR was sampled from an adult who received the AZD1222 COVID-19 vaccine. This chain links TRBV19 with TRBJ1-5; 9 bases are shared with TRBD1. The sample in question was peripheral blood, obtained 28 days after the second AZD1222 dose. CDR3 in amino acids: CASSITGQGRQPQHF. CDR3 coding DNA: TGTGCCAGTAGTATAACTGGACAGGGGCGTCAGCCCCAGCATTTT.